A few counts support the clone carrying this TCR beta chain. The data stem from a study of low-dose radiotherapy and immunotherapy resistance in tumors. Study as a whole: Members of Cohort 1 were treated with 0.5 Gy per fraction every 2 weeks. The prescribed total PTV dose was 6.5 Gy. Intravenous ipilimumab 1 mg/kg every six weeks was given with nivolumab 240 mg every two weeks.

Covering alpha and beta chains, TRAV- and TRBV-specific primers were used for the first-strand cDNA. The PCR that amplified TCRs ran for around 22 cycles, relying on a constant-region primer and a V-primer adapter. In TCRdb, the reads were re-called with MiXCR into one record per CDR3 protein. Of around 8,200 distinct CDR3 sequences in the sample, roughly three fifths were seen once. All of the donors were given nivolumab, ipilimumab, aspirin, low-dose cyclophosphamide and low-dose radiotherapy as part of RACIN, a single-arm trial. The CDR3 extends over 14 amino acids. Trimming shortened V by 6 bases and J by 2 bases, and 13 bases separated the two germline ends. The germline V gene encodes CDR1 MNHNS and CDR2 SASEGT.

V gene TRBV6-1 combines with J gene TRBJ1-1; D gene ambiguous. The TCR originated in a human donor with advanced metastatic prostate, ovarian, gallbladder or colorectal cancer (not recorded which). This table probably holds off-target reads from a library built for another chain. The DNA of the CDR3 is TGTGCCAGCAGCCCCAGCGGAGGAAACACTGAAGCTTTCTTT. It specifies CASSPSGGNTEAFF.